What follows are 27 T cell receptor beta chains derived from one specimen sequenced in a study of CD8+ T cells in alopecia areata (dated by TCRdb to the late 2010s). Receptor libraries were prepared by the immunoSEQ multiplex PCR assay. RNA was extracted from all samples and reverse transcribed into cDNA as template for TCR sequencing. The table was pulled from immuneACCESS by TCRdb, which kept in-frame rearrangements only. Such tables lose some clones; where checked, under half of the loss comes from unresolved V genes, and the rest has no known cause. For this sample there are hundreds of thousands of clones; about two thirds appear just once. The top ten constitute around 1.2% of the sample. In the paper's terms, the time point label means: baseline before oral tofacitinib. The sample here was CD4+ T cells sorted from blood, taken at week 0. The receptors stem from a human donor with alopecia areata.

The rearrangement joins TRBV9 to TRBJ2-3; D is possibly TRBD1 or TRBD2 (6 bases each). Germline V gives CDR1 SGDLS, CDR2 YYNGEE. The CDR3 sequence is 12 residues long. Trimming took 1 base from V and 11 from J, leaving 11 bases between them. The CDR3 sequence is CASSVPRGLQYF. CDR3 nucleotide sequence: TGTGCCAGCAGCGTACCACGGGGGCTGCAGTATTTT.

The rearrangement joins TRBV2 to TRBJ2-6; D is perhaps TRBD1 (5 bases). Per germline, CDR1 SNHLY and CDR2 FYNNEI. The V and J ends lost 6 bases and 4 bases respectively, with 10 bases between them. The CDR3 has 14 amino acids. The CDR3 region is CASRGREGANVLTF. CDR3 coding DNA: TGTGCCAGCAGGGGGCGAGAGGGGGCCAACGTCCTGACTTTC.

The chain couples TRBV27 to TRBJ2-7, with 7 bases that match TRBD2. The CDR3 spans 12 residues. J gave up 7 bases and V 9 bases, and 9 bases lay outside the gene matches. Germline loops: CDR1 MNHEY, CDR2 SMNVEV (reference sequence). The CDR3 DNA reads as TGTGCCAGTTTGAGGACTAGACGAGAGCAGTACTTC. It specifies CASLRTRREQYF.

The J gene is TRBJ1-2, the V gene TRBV9, with TRBD1 matching over 9 bases. The CDR3 sequence is 14 residues long. Per the germline V gene, CDR1 is SGDLS and CDR2 is YYNGEE. V was clipped by 4 bases and J by 8 bases; unmatched bases: 9. CDR3 nucleotide sequence: TGTGCCAGCAGCTCGCCGGGACAGGGTTTCGGCTACACCTTC. This gives the protein CASSSPGQGFGYTF.

The chain uses TRBV14 and TRBJ1-2; TRBD1 matches 7 bases. V was pared by 4 bases and J by 4 bases, with 15 bases of the junction left unmatched. Germline CDR1 and CDR2: SGHDN and FVKESK. The CDR3 extends over 17 amino acids. CDR3 in amino acids: CASSPKDRDRYLYGYTF. CDR3 in DNA: TGTGCCAGCAGCCCAAAGGACCGGGACAGATACCTCTATGGCTACACCTTC.

The chain couples TRBV15 to TRBJ1-3, with unresolved D. The CDR3 has 14 residues. The ends were cut back, 2 bases at V and 0 bases at J, with 5 bases in the middle. Germline assignment: CDR1 LNHNV and CDR2 YYDKDF (reference sequence). In DNA, the CDR3 is TGTGCCACCAGCAGACGAATCTCTGGAAACACCATATATTTT. Translating it yields CATSRRISGNTIYF. The full variable domain, with the rest looked up from reference TRBV15 and TRBJ1-3, is DAMVIQNPRYQVTQFGKPVTLSCSQTLNHNVMYWYQQKSSQAPKLLFHYYDKDFNNEADTPDNFQSRRPNTSFCFLDIRSPGLGDTAMYLCATSRRISGNTIYFGEGSWLTVV.

V is TRBV29-1 and J is TRBJ2-1; D is ambiguous. CDR1 is SQVTM, CDR2 ANQGSEA, per germline. The CDR3 has 13 residues. V dropped 3 bases and J dropped 0 bases, with 6 bases sitting between them. CDR3 protein: CSVEWGSYNEQFF. For the CDR3, the DNA is TGCAGCGTTGAGTGGGGCTCCTACAATGAGCAGTTCTTC.

The J gene is TRBJ1-1, the V gene TRBV7-3; D is perhaps TRBD1 (5 bases). Trimming left V 5 bases short and J 6 bases short, with 13 bases between. CDR3 length: 13 amino acids. Looked up from germline, CDR1 is SGHTA and CDR2 is FQGTGA. CDR3 coding DNA: TGTGCCAGCAGCCAAGGGACTTTAGCTGAAGCTTTCTTT. This codes for CASSQGTLAEAFF.

J is TRBJ2-1 and V is TRBV29-1; a possible D gene is TRBD1 (5 bases). The CDR3 runs to 13 residues. The V end was cut by 7 bases, the J end by 4 bases, with 14 bases between. Germline V gene lookup returns CDR1 SQVTM and CDR2 ANQGSEA. The CDR3 loop reads CSAEDTSYNEQFF. The CDR3 DNA sequence: TGCAGCGCCGAGGACACTTCATACAATGAGCAGTTCTTC.

V gene TRBV21-1 combines with J gene TRBJ1-1. TRBV21-1 is a pseudogene segment. This CDR3 spans 14 amino acids. As DNA, the CDR3 is TGTGCCAGCCGGCGCGGAGGGCCTAACACTGAAGCTTTCTTT. Amino acids: CASRRGGPNTEAFF.

This clone was detected a few times. The chain employs TRBV25-1 and TRBJ2-7; either TRBD1 or TRBD2 may supply D (5 bases each). The V gene lost 4 bases and the J gene lost 3 bases, with 10 bases spanning the gap. The CDR3 loop spans 13 amino acids. Germline V gene lookup returns CDR1 MGHDK and CDR2 SYGVNS. The CDR3 DNA reads as TGTGCCAGCAGTGGCTTGAGGGGCTACGAGCAGTACTTC. It is translated as CASSGLRGYEQYF.

J is TRBJ1-1 and V is TRBV5-6, with D hard to call. The germline V and J ends were trimmed by 4 bases and 1 base, with 8 bases remaining between them. Germline V lookup: CDR1 SGHDT, CDR2 YYEEEE. This CDR3 region has 13 residues. The CDR3 DNA follows: TGTGCCAGCAGCCGTAAACGGAACACTGAAGCTTTCTTT. As protein: CASSRKRNTEAFF.

The V and J genes are TRBV7-8 and TRBJ2-1; 14 nucleotides match TRBD2. Trimming removed 5 bases from V and 2 bases from J; junction bases left unmatched: 11. CDR1 is SGHVS, CDR2 FQNEAQ, per germline. The CDR3 is 19 residues long. CDR3 coding DNA: TGTGCCAGCAGCAAAGGACTAGCGGGGGGCCTAGACGCCTACAATGAGCAGTTCTTC. It codes for CASSKGLAGGLDAYNEQFF.

This clone was picked up one time. The rearrangement joins TRBV30 to TRBJ2-5; D ambiguous. The CDR3 is made up of 13 amino acids. The germline V gene has CDR1 GTSNPN and CDR2 SVGIG (reference sequence). V was clipped by 4 bases and J by 1 base, with 10 bases between them. The CDR3 loop reads CAWKMGPQETQYF. The DNA of the CDR3 is TGTGCCTGGAAGATGGGTCCCCAAGAGACCCAGTACTTC.

The chain combines TRBV5-1 with TRBJ1-1; the D gene is possibly TRBD1 (6 bases). The CDR3 runs 15 residues. Trimming shortened V by 4 bases and J by 0 bases, and 13 bases separated the two germline ends. In germline, CDR1 is SGHRS, CDR2 YFSETQ. The CDR3 is CASSTWGGVNTEAFF. The CDR3 DNA reads as TGCGCCAGCAGCACTTGGGGGGGCGTGAACACTGAAGCTTTCTTT. Supplemented by reference TRBV5-1 and TRBJ1-1, the full variable domain reads KAGVTQTPRYLIKTRGQQVTLSCSPISGHRSVSWYQQTPGQGLQFLFEYFSETQRNKGNFPGRFSGRQFSNSRSEMNVSTLELGDSALYLCASSTWGGVNTEAFFGQGTRLTVV.

The chain carries TRBV27 and TRBJ2-3; D may be TRBD1 or TRBD2 (6 bases each). Germline CDR1 reads MNHEY; CDR2 reads SMNVEV (reference sequence). The CDR3 has 15 amino acids. V was pared by 5 bases and J by 0 bases, with 12 bases between. Here the CDR3 DNA reads TGTGCCAGCAGTCTGAGGGGGGCGAGCACAGATACGCAGTATTTT. Its protein product is CASSLRGASTDTQYF.

This chain joins TRBV4-3 and TRBJ2-7, with 8 bases identical to TRBD2. The CDR3 sequence is 15 residues long. V shed 1 base, J shed 4 bases, and the junction held 6 bases outside the gene matches. CDR1 and CDR2 from the germline V gene are LGHNA and YSLEER. CDR3 amino acids: CASSQGAGGGYEQYF. The CDR3 region has the DNA TGCGCCAGCAGCCAAGGTGCGGGGGGCGGGTACGAGCAGTACTTC.

V gene TRBV10-3 combines with J gene TRBJ2-1; TRBD2 matches at 13 bases. After removal of 7 bases from V and 6 bases from J, the junction contained 9 bases not matched to a gene. This CDR3 region has 16 residues. Germline CDR1 ENHRY, CDR2 SYGVKD. The CDR3 DNA reads TGTGCCATCAACCGACTAGCGGGGGGTTCTATCAATGAGCAGTTCTTC. Protein product: CAINRLAGGSINEQFF.

V is TRBV7-9 and J is TRBJ2-1; unclear D gene. The germline V and J ends were trimmed by 3 bases and 10 bases, with 13 bases remaining between them. The CDR3 has 13 residues. The germline CDR1 and CDR2 sequences are SEHNR and FQNEAQ (reference sequence). This CDR3 reads CASSFAPAREQFF. DNA for the CDR3: TGTGCCAGCAGCTTTGCGCCCGCGAGGGAGCAGTTCTTC.

To note about this clone: The same CDR3 can be traced to other DNA sequences in this sample. This rearrangement joins TRBV29-1 to TRBJ1-2; 7 nucleotides agree with TRBD1. CDR3 length: 12 amino acids. V trimming: 6 bases; J trimming: 2 bases; junction bases outside the gene matches: 3. Germline CDR1 SQVTM, CDR2 ANQGSEA. CDR3 DNA sequence: TGCAGCGTGGGACAGACAAACTATGGCTACACCTTC. It specifies CSVGQTNYGYTF.

This clone has only a few counts. The chain uses TRBV29-1 and TRBJ2-1; D not resolved. V was pared by 4 bases and J by 1 base, with 11 bases between. The CDR3 covers 14 residues. CDR1 and CDR2 from the germline V gene are SQVTM and ANQGSEA. CDR3 DNA: TGCAGCGTTGGGAGACTGGAGTCCTACAATGAGCAGTTCTTC. Amino acid sequence: CSVGRLESYNEQFF.

The J gene is TRBJ1-1, the V gene TRBV29-1; D is possibly TRBD1 (6 bases). The germline V gene has CDR1 SQVTM and CDR2 ANQGSEA. This CDR3 contains 12 residues. Between the trimmed V and J ends, which lost 7 bases and 5 bases, there was a span of 14 bases. CDR3 nucleotides: TGCAGCGCGCGGGAGGGGGGGACTGAAGCTTTCTTT. It translates to CSAREGGTEAFF. Full variable domain (missing parts from reference TRBV29-1 and TRBJ1-1): SAVISQKPSRDICQRGTSLTIQCQVDSQVTMMFWYRQQPGQSLTLIATANQGSEATYESGFVIDKFPISRPNLTFSTLTVSNMSPEDSSIYLCSAREGGTEAFFGQGTRLTVV.

The V call is TRBV12-5, the J call TRBJ2-3; 7 bases map to TRBD2. This CDR3 comprises 15 residues. Germline V gene sequence: CDR1 LGHNT, CDR2 FRNRAP. With V trimmed by 3 bases and J by 4 bases, 7 bases remained unmatched. In DNA, the CDR3 is TGTGCTAGTGGTTTAGACGGGGGGAGGGCAGATACGCAGTATTTT. As protein: CASGLDGGRADTQYF. The full variable domain, in which reference TRBV12-5 and TRBJ2-3 provide the parts outside the CDR3, is DARVTQTPRHKVTEMGQEVTMRCQPILGHNTVFWYRQTMMQGLELLAYFRNRAPLDDSGMPKDRFSAEMPDATLATLKIQPSEPRDSAVYFCASGLDGGRADTQYFGPGTRLTVL.

The chain couples TRBV30 to TRBJ1-6; D ambiguous. V dropped 0 bases and J dropped 14 bases, with 17 bases sitting between them. CDR3 length: 14 residues. The V gene's germline CDR1 is GTSNPN and CDR2 SVGIG (reference sequence). The CDR3 nucleotides read TGTGCCTGGAGTGTACGCGGCTGGCCTGAGGCCCTCCACTTT. Translating it yields CAWSVRGWPEALHF.

This clone occurred once. As DNA, the CDR3 is TGTGCCAGCAGCGGCCTCGACAGGAATCGATCACCCCTCCACTTT. Its translation: CASSGLDRNRSPLHF. J is TRBJ1-6 and V is TRBV9; possible D gene TRBD1, 6 bases. CDR1 is SGDLS, CDR2 YYNGEE, per germline. The V end lost 3 bases, the J end lost 10 bases, and 17 bases lay between the germline ends. The CDR3 sequence is 15 residues long.

The chain is built from TRBV27 and TRBJ2-4; D is uncertain. The germline V gene has CDR1 MNHEY and CDR2 SMNVEV (reference sequence). CDR3 length: 11 amino acids. Trimming shortened V by 5 bases and J by 6 bases, and 5 bases separated the two germline ends. The DNA of the CDR3 is TGTGCCAGCAGTCACAGAAACATTCAGTACTTC. Translating it yields CASSHRNIQYF.

The chain has TRBV30 and TRBJ1-3; D is undetermined. The CDR3 has 12 residues. Germline V gene sequence: CDR1 GTSNPN, CDR2 SVGIG (reference sequence). Trimming pared 2 bases from V and 11 bases from J, leaving 13 bases between. CDR3 residues: CAWSPDVGSIYF. In nucleotides, the CDR3 is TGTGCCTGGAGTCCAGACGTTGGATCCATATATTTT.